Shown below are 13 T cell receptor beta chains from a single sample sequenced in a study of CD8 T cells in Susac syndrome. The RNA input was roughly 0.45 to 1 ug, and it was reverse transcribed with random hexamers. MiXCR, applied by TCRdb to the immunoSEQ multiplex PCR reads, yields one record per CDR3 protein. This table holds about 80,000 distinct CDR3 sequences, roughly 93% found once. Sequencing input: CD8+ T cells from PBMCs. These receptors were collected from a human donor in good health.

The chain joins TRBV14 to TRBJ2-5, with 8 bases fitting TRBD1. The CDR3 extends over 15 amino acids. After removal of 1 base from V and 5 bases from J, the junction contained 6 bases not matched to a gene. CDR1 and CDR2 (germline): SGHDN, FVKESK. The CDR3 here is CASSQVEDRVETQYF. CDR3 in DNA: TGTGCCAGCAGCCAAGTGGAGGACAGGGTCGAGACCCAGTACTTC.

This chain connects TRBV7-9 to TRBJ1-5, with 9 positions matching TRBD1. In germline, CDR1 is SEHNR, CDR2 FQNEAQ (reference sequence). The ends lost 5 bases at V and 7 bases at J; junction bases unmatched: 9. This CDR3 is 15 amino acids long. The DNA for the CDR3 is TGTGCCAGCAGCGACGATTGGACAGGGGAACAGCCCCAGCATTTT. Protein sequence: CASSDDWTGEQPQHF.

The chain uses TRBV9 and TRBJ2-7; a possible D gene is TRBD1 (5 bases). The CDR3 extends over 13 amino acids. V was shortened by 2 bases and J by 6 bases, with 12 bases between the two germline ends. Germline values: CDR1 SGDLS, CDR2 YYNGEE. The CDR3 bases are TGTGCCAGCAGCGTCTTTGGACATGGCGAGCAGTACTTC. It codes for CASSVFGHGEQYF.

This clonotype was detected only once. This sequence joins TRBV3-1 and TRBJ2-2, with D uncertain. The germline gives CDR1 LGHDT, CDR2 YNNKEL (reference sequence). The V end lost 1 base, the J end lost 1 base, and 10 bases lay between the germline ends. This CDR3 comprises 16 residues. The CDR3 DNA reads as TGTGCCAGCAGCCAAGGATTTGGCGAGAACACCGGGGAGCTGTTTTTT. This codes for CASSQGFGENTGELFF.

V gene TRBV7-6 combines with J gene TRBJ2-7; D unclear. Deletions cut 2 bases from V and 1 base from J, with 18 bases between. Per the germline V gene, CDR1 is SGHVS and CDR2 is FNYEAQ. This CDR3 contains 17 residues. The CDR3 protein is CASSLRPTQRNSYEQYV. The DNA for the CDR3 is TGTGCCAGCAGCTTACGGCCTACCCAGCGAAATTCCTACGAGCAGTACGTC.

The chain recombines TRBV4-3 with TRBJ2-7; D gene ambiguous. Deletions cut 1 base from V and 0 bases from J, with 10 bases between. Germline V lookup: CDR1 LGHNA, CDR2 YSLEER. There are 15 residues in the CDR3. CDR3 in amino acids: CASSQVLGSSYEQYF. The CDR3, as DNA: TGCGCCAGCAGCCAAGTATTAGGCAGCTCCTACGAGCAGTACTTC.

The chain has TRBV6-1 and TRBJ1-4, with D unresolved. Trimming left V 4 bases short and J 7 bases short, with 13 bases between. This CDR3 contains 14 residues. Germline CDR1 MNHNS, CDR2 SASEGT. CDR3 sequence (DNA): TGTGCCAGCAGTGTGGTCCAGTTTTCTGAAAAACTGTTTTTT. Encoded protein: CASSVVQFSEKLFF.

This chain joins TRBV20-1 and TRBJ2-4; 7 nucleotides match TRBD2. This CDR3 has 16 residues. Trimming took 3 bases from V and 8 from J; bases not matched to a gene: 16. From germline, CDR1 is DFQATT and CDR2 SNEGSKA (reference sequence). As DNA, the CDR3 is TGCAGTGCTAGTCCCAAGCGGGGACCCTTTTGGGACATTCAGTACTTC. This translates into CSASPKRGPFWDIQYF.

The chain recombines TRBV29-1 with TRBJ2-2; D possibly uses TRBD1 or TRBD2 (6 bases each). The CDR3 consists of 15 residues. Germline V gene sequence: CDR1 SQVTM, CDR2 ANQGSEA. V lost 4 bases, J lost 0 bases, and 12 bases lay in between. This CDR3 is CSVGGAEPNTGELFF. The CDR3 bases are TGCAGCGTTGGGGGGGCGGAACCGAACACCGGGGAGCTGTTTTTT.

The gene calls are TRBV7-9 and TRBJ2-1; 9 bases match TRBD2. Germline V gene lookup returns CDR1 SEHNR and CDR2 FQNEAQ (reference sequence). CDR3 length equals 15 residues. Losses at the gene ends were 2 bases for V and 6 bases for J; bases not matched to a gene: 5. Here the CDR3 DNA reads TGTGCCAGCAGCTTAAGCTCTAGCGGGACCAATGAGCAGTTCTTC. Encoded protein: CASSLSSSGTNEQFF. Full variable domain (missing parts from reference TRBV7-9 and TRBJ2-1): DTGVSQNPRHKITKRGQNVTFRCDPISEHNRLYWYRQTLGQGPEFLTYFQNEAQLEKSRLLSDRFSAERPKGSFSTLEIQRTEQGDSAMYLCASSLSSSGTNEQFFGPGTRLTVL.

As DNA, the CDR3 is TGTGCCAGCAGTTACGGAACGCCCTACAATGAGCAGTTCTTC. Translated, it gives CASSYGTPYNEQFF. This chain joins TRBV6-5 and TRBJ2-1; D call uncertain. There are 14 residues in the CDR3. V dropped 2 bases and J dropped 2 bases, with 7 bases sitting between them. The V gene's germline CDR1 is MNHEY and CDR2 SVGAGI.

The V gene is TRBV25-1, the J gene TRBJ1-1; possibly TRBD1 for D (5 bases). Looked up from germline, CDR1 is MGHDK and CDR2 is SYGVNS. Trimming cost V 5 bases and J 1 base, with 14 bases left between them. CDR3 length: 15 amino acids. The CDR3 loop is CASSQGRGRNTEAFF. As DNA, the CDR3 is TGTGCCAGCAGTCAGGGTAGGGGTCGGAACACTGAAGCTTTCTTT.

This clonotype was picked up one time. The chain recombines TRBV29-1 with TRBJ2-7; 10 bases align to TRBD2. Trimming at V came to 3 bases and at J to 3 bases, leaving 5 bases not matched to a gene. CDR3 size: 14 residues. Germline CDR1 reads SQVTM; CDR2 reads ANQGSEA. The CDR3 bases are TGCAGCGTTGAGTCAGCGGGGGGGAGCTACGAGCAGTACTTC. Residues: CSVESAGGSYEQYF.